One TCR beta chain is described in this entry. The data are from a study of shared clonotypes between healthy human individuals. Those who donated were healthy HIV-negative adults, with no recent acute infections or vaccinations reported. CDR1 and CDR2 (germline): MNHEY, SVGAGI. The CDR3 length is 14 residues. Trimming stripped 6 bases from V and 4 bases from J, with 15 bases between. The unsorted PBMC sample used ten immunoSEQ deep assay plates. Generated by immunoSEQ multiplex PCR, the TCRdb table keeps only in-frame clones and is missing some. The top ten clones hold 10% to 15% of a sample with about 490,000 clones, around 78% of them seen once.

Sequencing input: PBMCs. The gene calls are TRBV6-5 and TRBJ1-1; D is unclear. This sequence originates from a woman between 40 and 50 years old in good health. Some clones in this sample may be carry-over from other donors' samples. The CDR3 loop reads CASRPQPRITEAFF. CDR3 nucleotide sequence: TGTGCCAGCAGACCCCAGCCTCGGATCACTGAAGCTTTCTTT.